This TCR beta chain was documented in a study of T cell responses to AZD1222 COVID-19 vaccine. This clone came up once. Its antigen is currently unknown. Germline V gene sequence: CDR1 SGDLS, CDR2 YYNGEE. The V gene end was trimmed by 4 bases and the J gene end by 5 bases; junction bases not matched to a gene: 9. The CDR3 consists of 16 residues. Using immunoSEQ multiplex PCR, the repertoire was profiled, and TCRdb retains in-frame clones only, with some absent. The profile shows some 150,000 clones, more than 75% of them singletons. Study-level results: Unmutated variant regions are reportedly the target of nearly half of TCRs that are spike-specific. An increase in Spike-specific TCR breadth and depth was observed after two AZD1222 doses.

Second-dose groups at about 4 or about 12 weeks were pooled. This chain connects TRBV9 to TRBJ2-6; 7 bases are a match to TRBD1. The material sequenced was peripheral blood, taken 28 days after the second AZD1222 dose. This clonotype was obtained from an adult who received the AZD1222 COVID-19 vaccine. CDR3 DNA sequence: TGTGCCAGCAGCCCCTTGACAGGGCTCTGGGCCAACGTCCTGACTTTC. This codes for CASSPLTGLWANVLTF.